Many counts were recorded for the clone carrying this T cell receptor beta chain. Its antigen remains unknown. Each patient came to thyroid surgery without any prior treatment (of any kind). TCRdb re-called clones from the PCR reads using MiXCR. The profile shows 30,000 to 45,000 clones, around 20% of them singletons. The data were obtained in a study of metastatic and nonmetastatic thyroid tumors. Study details: From malignant and benign thyroid patients, repertoires in blood and in tumor or nodule tissue were compared.

Study conclusions and caveats: Significantly higher TCR beta diversity was reportedly seen in malignant thyroid tumors than benign nodules, in blood and tumor.

This CDR3 has 13 residues. V shed 11 bases and J shed 7 bases, with 20 bases lying between them. Per the germline V gene, CDR1 is SNHLY and CDR2 is FYNNEI. This TCR came from a female donor with papillary thyroid cancer or a benign thyroid nodule (not recorded which). Some clones in this sample may be carry-over from other donors' samples. Material for sequencing was blood. This sequence joins TRBV2 and TRBJ2-5; no firm D call. The DNA for the CDR3 is TGTGCCGGTACGGGTTTTCCGGATGGGACCCAGTACTTC. Protein sequence: CAGTGFPDGTQYF. Looking up the rest from reference TRBV2 and TRBJ2-5 gives the full variable domain: EPEVTQTPSHQVTQMGQEVILRCVPISNHLYFYWYRQILGQKVEFLVSFYNNEISEKSEIFDDQFSVERPDGSNFTLKIRSTKLEDSAMYFCAGTGFPDGTQYFGPGTRLLVL.